The 2 T cell receptor beta chains in this list originate from one sample, sequenced in a study of blood T cell repertoires in COVID-19 (TCRdb year 2020). Libraries were made using the immunoSEQ multiplex PCR assay. TCRdb limited this immuneACCESS table to in-frame rearrangements with V and J called. A share of clones is missing; checked studies link under half to unresolved V genes, and the rest is unexplained. Recorded for this sample are about 150,000 clones; 79% of them occurred a single time. Under 10% of the sample goes to the ten largest clones. Specimen: peripheral blood. Every receptor here comes from a man aged 45 to 65 with active or convalescent COVID-19.

The chain carries TRBV10-2 and TRBJ2-7; 10 nucleotides align to TRBD1. The J segment lost 4 bases and the V segment lost 5 bases, leaving 11 bases of the junction unmatched. The germline V gene encodes CDR1 WSHSY and CDR2 SAAADI. This CDR3 region has 16 residues. The CDR3 loop reads CASSQNTGTGEYEQYF. For the CDR3, the DNA is TGCGCCAGCAGTCAAAATACCGGGACAGGGGAGTACGAGCAGTACTTC.

The chain uses TRBV5-1 and TRBJ2-7, with 12 bases lining up with TRBD2. Germline-derived CDR1 and CDR2 are SGHRS and YFSETQ. With 4 bases clipped from V and 5 bases from J, the junction kept 7 bases outside the gene matches. The CDR3 spans 15 residues. The CDR3 protein is CASSIGLAGRDEQYF. The CDR3, as DNA: TGCGCCAGCAGCATAGGACTAGCGGGGAGGGACGAGCAGTACTTC.